The present entry profiles one T cell receptor beta chain with its context. Its antigen is not identified. This sample was taken from a study of shared clonotypes between healthy human individuals. This CDR3 comprises 12 residues. Between the trimmed V and J ends, which lost 7 bases and 0 bases, there was a span of 6 bases. CDR1 and CDR2 from the germline V gene are LNHDA and SQIVND (reference sequence). The repertoire was sequenced with immunoSEQ multiplex PCR; TCRdb's copy has only in-frame clones and lacks some. The sample consists of roughly 520,000 clones, approximately 95% of them appearing once. Study results and caveats: Clonotypes shared by all four sorted-subset donors had higher generation probabilities than non-shared clonotypes.

The receptor was derived from a woman in her twenties or thirties in good health. Material: naive CD4+ T cells sorted from blood. Specified subset: CD45RA+ positively selected. This chain links TRBV19 with TRBJ1-2; D is undetermined. CDR3 nucleotides: TGTGCCAGTAAGAGGGCTAACTATGGCTACACCTTC. It specifies CASKRANYGYTF.